The 18 T cell receptor beta chains listed next were all sequenced from one sample in a study of cytotoxic CD8 clonotypes in ibrutinib-treated CLL. The repertoire was sequenced with immunoSEQ multiplex PCR; TCRdb's copy has only in-frame clones and lacks some. The sample yields some 350,000 clones, about 61% seen once. The specimen was PBMCs, collected after 36 months of ibrutinib treatment. These TCRs come from a human donor with chronic lymphocytic leukemia.

The CDR3 nucleotides read TGCGCCAGCAGCCAAGGGGACAGGGGGCAGAACGAGCAGTACTTC. This gives the protein CASSQGDRGQNEQYF. The rearrangement links TRBV4-3 to TRBJ2-7; TRBD1 matches at 12 bases. CDR3 length equals 15 residues. CDR1 is LGHNA and CDR2 is YSLEER in the germline V gene. V gave up 1 base and J gave up 5 bases; unmatched junction bases: 3.

The J gene is TRBJ1-2, the V gene TRBV29-1; perhaps TRBD1 as D (6 bases). Trimming stripped 4 bases from V and 2 bases from J, with 11 bases between. Germline-derived CDR1 and CDR2 are SQVTM and ANQGSEA. The CDR3 totals 13 residues. The CDR3 here is CSVVAGANYGYTF. The CDR3 region has the DNA TGCAGCGTTGTAGCGGGGGCCAACTATGGCTACACCTTC.

The chain links TRBV7-8 to TRBJ2-5; maybe TRBD2 (5 bases). This CDR3 has 16 residues. Deletions cut 4 bases from V and 2 bases from J, with 17 bases between. Looked up from germline, CDR1 is SGHVS and CDR2 is FQNEAQ. The CDR3 reads CASSSPQSGIQETQYF. CDR3 bases: TGTGCCAGCAGCTCCCCCCAGTCGGGGATTCAAGAGACCCAGTACTTC.

The gene calls are TRBV9 and TRBJ1-1, with 9 bases matching TRBD1. The V gene end was trimmed by 2 bases and the J gene end by 6 bases; junction bases not matched to a gene: 8. From germline, CDR1 is SGDLS and CDR2 YYNGEE. This CDR3 contains 15 residues. This CDR3 is CASSVTGGEYPEAFF. The CDR3 nucleotides read TGTGCCAGCAGCGTCACAGGGGGCGAATATCCTGAAGCTTTCTTT.

V and J are TRBV4-1 and TRBJ2-5; D is unclear. CDR3 length: 14 amino acids. The V gene's germline CDR1 is MGHRA and CDR2 YSYEKL. V dropped 0 bases and J dropped 4 bases, with 9 bases sitting between them. The CDR3 loop reads CASSQDPVGETQYF. The CDR3 DNA sequence: TGCGCCAGCAGCCAAGATCCGGTGGGAGAGACCCAGTACTTC.

The chain is built from TRBV9 and TRBJ2-1, with no clear D. Germline-derived CDR1 and CDR2 are SGDLS and YYNGEE. The CDR3 sequence is 11 residues long. V was shortened by 4 bases and J by 8 bases, with 7 bases between the two germline ends. For the CDR3, the DNA is TGTGCCAGCAGCTCTGGCTATGAGCAGTTCTTC. Translated, it gives CASSSGYEQFF.

In its sample, this clone was seen a few times. V is TRBV18 and J is TRBJ2-7, with 8 bases that match TRBD2. The CDR3 is made up of 16 amino acids. Germline assignment: CDR1 KGHSH and CDR2 LQKENI. Trimming removed 3 bases from V and 2 bases from J; junction bases left unmatched: 9. CDR3 sequence: CASSPQRGGPPYEQYF. The DNA for the CDR3 is TGTGCCAGCTCACCCCAACGGGGGGGACCACCCTACGAGCAGTACTTC.

This rearrangement joins TRBV28 to TRBJ2-7, with D possibly matching TRBD2 (7 bases). The germline CDR1 and CDR2 sequences are MDHEN and SYDVKM. CDR3 size: 14 residues. The ends were cut back, 3 bases at V and 4 bases at J, with 13 bases in the middle. The DNA for the CDR3 is TGTGCCAGCAGTTTGAGGGGGGGATTATACGAGCAGTACTTC. Translation gives CASSLRGGLYEQYF.

V usage is TRBV2 and J usage is TRBJ2-1, with 8 bases aligning to TRBD2. After removal of 7 bases from V and 4 bases from J, the junction contained 6 bases not matched to a gene. This CDR3 is built from 14 residues. The germline gives CDR1 SNHLY, CDR2 FYNNEI. CDR3 amino acids: CASKPAGAYNEQFF. The CDR3 DNA sequence: TGTGCCAGCAAGCCAGCGGGAGCTTACAATGAGCAGTTCTTC.

The chain couples TRBV5-1 to TRBJ2-3; D ambiguous. The CDR3 extends over 14 amino acids. V dropped 0 bases and J dropped 4 bases, with 9 bases sitting between them. Germline-derived CDR1 and CDR2 are SGHRS and YFSETQ. The CDR3 bases are TGCGCCAGCAGCTTGGCTGGGGAAGCAGATACGCAGTATTTT. Its translation is CASSLAGEADTQYF.

This clone appeared once. This chain connects TRBV7-8 to TRBJ1-3; 10 nucleotides line up with TRBD1. CDR3 length: 14 residues. V gave up 1 base and J gave up 7 bases; unmatched junction bases: 1. Germline values: CDR1 SGHVS, CDR2 FQNEAQ. Written as DNA, the CDR3 is TGTGCCAGCAGCTTAGTGGGACAGGGGAACACCATATATTTT. This codes for CASSLVGQGNTIYF.

The chain links TRBV28 to TRBJ2-4, with TRBD2 identical over 9 bases. The CDR3 loop spans 14 amino acids. V gave up 2 bases and J gave up 7 bases; unmatched junction bases: 3. Looked up from germline, CDR1 is MDHEN and CDR2 is SYDVKM. CDR3 coding DNA: TGTGCCAGCAGTTTAGGCGGGAGGGGGAACATTCAGTACTTC. This translates into CASSLGGRGNIQYF.

This clone has a single count. CDR3 nucleotides: TGTGCCAGCAGCTTAAGGACAGGAGTGCAAGAGACCCAGTACTTC. Its protein is CASSLRTGVQETQYF. The chain carries TRBV5-6 and TRBJ2-5; 7 bases fit TRBD1. Germline loops: CDR1 SGHDT, CDR2 YYEEEE. Trimming at V came to 2 bases and at J to 2 bases, leaving 6 bases not matched to a gene. This CDR3 region has 15 residues.

In this sample, this clone turned up a few times. The V gene is TRBV27, the J gene TRBJ2-7; a weak D match, TRBD1 (5 bases). CDR1 and CDR2 (germline): MNHEY, SMNVEV (reference sequence). V lost 3 bases, J lost 1 base, and 10 bases lay in between. The CDR3 is made up of 14 amino acids. The DNA for the CDR3 is TGTGCCAGCAGTTTGGGCAGGGTATCCTACGAGCAGTACTTC. It encodes CASSLGRVSYEQYF.

This clone came up a few times. V gene TRBV27 combines with J gene TRBJ1-1, with 7 nucleotides matching TRBD1. The germline V gene encodes CDR1 MNHEY and CDR2 SMNVEV (reference sequence). J gave up 1 base and V 5 bases, and 4 bases lay outside the gene matches. This CDR3 region has 14 residues. The CDR3 DNA reads as TGTGCCAGCAGTAACAGGGGAGGGAACACTGAAGCTTTCTTT. Encoded protein: CASSNRGGNTEAFF.

CDR3 in DNA: TGTGCCATCAGCCCTACAGGGCCGAGCAATCAGCCCCAGCATTTT. This codes for CAISPTGPSNQPQHF. The J gene is TRBJ1-5, the V gene TRBV10-3; tentatively, D is TRBD1 (6 bases). Per germline, CDR1 ENHRY and CDR2 SYGVKD. This CDR3 is 15 amino acids long. Trimming cost V 6 bases and J 1 base, with 13 bases left between them.

This clone was found a few times. The genes are TRBV7-9 and TRBJ2-1; D is perhaps TRBD1 (6 bases). Germline values: CDR1 SEHNR, CDR2 FQNEAQ (reference sequence). The CDR3 is 14 residues long. The germline V and J ends were trimmed by 1 base and 7 bases, with 11 bases remaining between them. CDR3 sequence: CASSLGQALNEQFF. CDR3 sequence (DNA): TGTGCCAGCAGCTTAGGACAGGCCCTAAATGAGCAGTTCTTC.

The CDR3 DNA is TGCAGCGTACCCAGAGGACAGGGGAACACTGAAGCTTTCTTT. Protein product: CSVPRGQGNTEAFF. This chain uses TRBV29-1 with TRBJ1-1; the match to TRBD1 covers 8 bases. The CDR3 consists of 14 residues. Germline lookup yields CDR1 SQVTM and CDR2 ANQGSEA. V lost 6 bases and J lost 1; bases outside the gene matches: 7.